This entry describes one TCR beta chain. The CDR3 extends over 15 amino acids. V lost 4 bases to trimming and J lost 7 bases; unmatched junction nucleotides: 6. Germline CDR1 is KGHSH and CDR2 is LQKENI. These data are taken from a study of blood T cell repertoires in COVID-19. Across the whole study: Material from acute and convalescent COVID-19 was sourced from the United States, Italy and Spain. PBMCs, B-cell-depleted T cells, or T cells provided the cDNA or gDNA that made up the material.

This table comes from immunoSEQ multiplex PCR, and its TCRdb copy is limited to in-frame clones, with some not included. The table records 150,000 or so clones, 75% to 85% of them present only once. Sequencing was done on a sample of peripheral blood. The receptor's source is a woman aged 50 to 60 with acute or convalescent COVID-19. This chain connects TRBV18 to TRBJ1-6; 8 bases are a match to TRBD1. The CDR3 DNA is TGTGCCAGCTCACAATCCGACAGGGGCAATTCACCCCTCCACTTT. Translation gives CASSQSDRGNSPLHF.